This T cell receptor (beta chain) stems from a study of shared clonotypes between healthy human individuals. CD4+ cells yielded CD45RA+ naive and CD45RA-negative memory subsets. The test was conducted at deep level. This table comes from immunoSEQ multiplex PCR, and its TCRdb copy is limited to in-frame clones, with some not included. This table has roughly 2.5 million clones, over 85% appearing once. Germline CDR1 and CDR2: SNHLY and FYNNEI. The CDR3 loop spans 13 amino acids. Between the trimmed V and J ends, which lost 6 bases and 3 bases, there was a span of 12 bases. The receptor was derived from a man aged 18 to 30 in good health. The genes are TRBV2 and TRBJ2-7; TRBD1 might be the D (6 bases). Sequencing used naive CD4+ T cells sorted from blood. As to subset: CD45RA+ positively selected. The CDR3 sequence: CASRDTGIYEQYF. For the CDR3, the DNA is TGTGCCAGCAGAGATACAGGGATCTACGAGCAGTACTTC.